The 8 T cell receptor beta chains below were found in one sample sequenced in a study of blood T cell repertoires in COVID-19. The repertoire was sequenced with immunoSEQ multiplex PCR; TCRdb's copy has only in-frame clones and lacks some. The sample holds tens of thousands of clones, around 85% seen once. Sequencing used peripheral blood. The receptors shown here come from an older man with COVID-19, enrolled during active disease.

This clone was picked up one time. The J gene is TRBJ2-5, the V gene TRBV7-3, with 7 bases matching TRBD1. V gave up 5 bases and J gave up 2 bases; unmatched junction bases: 2. The length of the CDR3 is 13 residues. Germline V lookup: CDR1 SGHTA, CDR2 FQGTGA. The chain's CDR3 is CASSTGQQETQYF. The CDR3 DNA reads as TGTGCCAGCAGCACGGGACAGCAAGAGACCCAGTACTTC.

This clone appeared a single time. The chain is built from TRBV28 and TRBJ1-5; D is unclear. Germline assignment: CDR1 MDHEN and CDR2 SYDVKM. Trimming shortened V by 2 bases and J by 0 bases, and 8 bases separated the two germline ends. This CDR3 has 15 residues. In DNA form, the CDR3 reads TGTGCCAGCAGTTTACTAGTAGTTAGCAATCAGCCCCAGCATTTT. Its protein is CASSLLVVSNQPQHF.

The chain joins TRBV27 to TRBJ1-4, with a weak D call TRBD1 (6 bases). V was pared by 5 bases and J by 3 bases, with 19 bases between. The germline V gene encodes CDR1 MNHEY and CDR2 SMNVEV (reference sequence). The CDR3 spans 17 residues. The CDR3 bases are TGTGCCAGCAGTCCGGTCGTTCCTGGGGGCCCTAATGAAAAACTGTTTTTT. Translation gives CASSPVVPGGPNEKLFF.

V usage is TRBV7-2 and J usage is TRBJ2-7; D may be TRBD1 (6 bases). The V end was cut by 5 bases, the J end by 2 bases, with 13 bases between. The CDR3 is 14 amino acids. Germline CDR1 reads SGHTA; CDR2 reads FQGNSA. The CDR3 sequence is CASSPGQIPYEQYF. The CDR3 nucleotides read TGTGCCAGCAGCCCCGGACAGATACCCTACGAGCAGTACTTC.

In this sample, this clone turned up a few times. The J gene is TRBJ1-1, the V gene TRBV3-1 (or the pseudogene TRBV3-2), with TRBD1 identical over 7 bases. Germline CDR1 reads LGHDT; CDR2 reads YNNKEL (reference sequence). J gave up 11 bases and V 6 bases, and 9 bases lay outside the gene matches. The CDR3 has 12 amino acids. CDR3 residues: CASSDTGTVAFF. The CDR3 DNA sequence: TGTGCCAGCAGTGATACCGGGACAGTGGCTTTCTTT.

This sequence joins TRBV4-3 and TRBJ2-1; 10 bases align to TRBD2. In germline, CDR1 is LGHNA, CDR2 YSLEER. The length of the CDR3 is 16 residues. Trimming at V came to 1 base and at J to 8 bases, leaving 8 bases not matched to a gene. The CDR3 bases are TGCGCCAGCAGCCAAGCGAGCGGGAGGGACGACGATGAGCAGTTCTTC. This encodes CASSQASGRDDDEQFF.

The J gene is TRBJ2-1, the V gene TRBV6-5; 10 nucleotides agree with TRBD2. The CDR3 contains 14 residues. Germline V gives CDR1 MNHEY, CDR2 SVGAGI. Germline trimming cut 8 bases from V and 4 bases from J; bases unmatched to any gene: 5. In nucleotides, the CDR3 is TGTGCCAGCCTTACTAGCGGGACTTACAATGAGCAGTTCTTC. Translated, it gives CASLTSGTYNEQFF.

This rearrangement joins TRBV15 to TRBJ1-5; maybe TRBD1 (6 bases). CDR1 is LNHNV and CDR2 is YYDKDF in the germline V gene (reference sequence). The V end was cut by 4 bases, the J end by 2 bases, with 9 bases between. The CDR3 has 14 residues. The CDR3 sequence: CATSNEGGNQPQHF. The CDR3 nucleotides read TGTGCCACCAGCAATGAGGGGGGCAATCAGCCCCAGCATTTT.